The next 22 T cell receptor beta chains were all read from a single sample in a study of human T cells and chemical hapten exposure. TCRdb reanalysed the RACE reads using MiXCR and keeps one entry per CDR3 protein. The sample lists 95,000 to 150,000 distinct CDR3 sequences; around 15% were seen once. The sample's time point: patch test 1, 2 weeks after DPC sensitization. Stated treatment: therapeutic diphenylcyclopropenone sensitization with weekly scalp DPC. The starting material was whole blood, obtained in connection with sensitization to the hapten diphenylcyclopropenone (DPC). Source of these receptors: a man aged 18-30 years with alopecia areata. Some clones in this sample may be carry-over from other donors' samples.

The J gene is TRBJ2-5, the V gene TRBV20-1, with D perhaps given as TRBD1 or TRBD2 (5 bases each). Per germline, CDR1 DFQATT and CDR2 SNEGSKA (reference sequence). With 6 bases removed from V and 4 bases from J, the gap between germline ends came to 15 bases. This CDR3 region has 13 residues. CDR3 loop: CSALQDSAETQYF. For the CDR3, the DNA is TGCAGTGCCCTACAGGACTCCGCAGAGACCCAGTACTTC.

This clonotype was seen only a few times. The chain joins TRBV4-1 to TRBJ2-2; tentatively, D is TRBD1 (6 bases). Trimming removed 2 bases from V and 3 bases from J, with 13 bases in between. In germline, CDR1 is MGHRA, CDR2 YSYEKL. This CDR3 comprises 16 residues. This CDR3 reads CASSQTGISDTGELFF. In DNA, the CDR3 is TGCGCCAGCAGCCAAACAGGGATTTCAGACACCGGGGAGCTGTTTTTT.

This clonotype turned up a few times. The rearrangement joins TRBV11-3 to TRBJ2-7; D may be TRBD1 (5 bases). Germline values: CDR1 SGHNT, CDR2 YENEEA. The CDR3 has 16 amino acids. The V and J ends lost 6 bases and 0 bases respectively, with 18 bases between them. In DNA form, the CDR3 reads TGTGCCAGCAGTCATCACTTTGTGGACAACTCCTACGAGCAGTACGTC. Its protein product is CASSHHFVDNSYEQYV.

The genes are TRBV6-4 and TRBJ1-5; 9 bases match TRBD1. The CDR3 contains 15 residues. The V and J ends lost 6 bases and 4 bases, in that order; junction bases with no gene match: 7. The germline gives CDR1 MRHNA, CDR2 SNTAGT. The CDR3 sequence is CASSHTGGENQPQHF. The CDR3 region has the DNA TGTGCCAGCAGCCACACAGGGGGCGAGAATCAGCCCCAGCATTTT.

This clonotype was counted between two and nine times. CDR3 sequence: CASRPGDRGREKLFF. CDR3 in DNA: TGTGCCAGCAGACCGGGGGACAGGGGGCGTGAAAAACTGTTTTTT. The rearrangement joins TRBV11-2 to TRBJ1-4; 12 bases are shared with TRBD1. J lost 7 bases, V lost 6 bases, and 6 bases had no gene match. The CDR3 spans 15 residues. The germline CDR1 and CDR2 sequences are SGHAT and FQNNGV.

The chain is built from TRBV7-8 and TRBJ2-5, with D perhaps given as TRBD1 or TRBD2 (5 bases each). V was pared by 5 bases and J by 5 bases, with 24 bases between. The CDR3 runs to 17 residues. The germline gives CDR1 SGHVS, CDR2 FQNEAQ. The CDR3 loop reads CASSTGRGPRSVETQYF. The CDR3 DNA reads TGTGCCAGCAGCACGGGCCGGGGCCCCCGATCGGTGGAGACCCAGTACTTC. Full variable domain (outside the CDR3, taken from reference TRBV7-8 and TRBJ2-5): GAGVSQSPRYKVAKRGQDVALRCDPISGHVSLFWYQQALGQGPEFLTYFQNEAQLDKSGLPSDRFFAERPEGSVSTLKIQRTQQEDSAVYLCASSTGRGPRSVETQYFGPGTRLLVL.

The chain combines TRBV6-5 with TRBJ2-5; no reliable D call. The CDR3 is 14 residues long. Trimming left V 0 bases short and J 4 bases short, with 9 bases between. CDR1 is MNHEY, CDR2 SVGAGI, per germline. CDR3 sequence: CASSYSARSETQYF. The CDR3 coding sequence is TGTGCCAGCAGTTACTCGGCCAGGTCAGAGACCCAGTACTTC.

The chain links TRBV7-2 to TRBJ2-7; no clear D. The V end was cut by 2 bases, the J end by 0 bases, with 5 bases between. The CDR3 is 13 amino acids. Germline CDR1 and CDR2: SGHTA and FQGNSA. CDR3 DNA sequence: TGTGCCAGCAGCTTACCTAGCTCCTACGAGCAGTACTTC. It codes for CASSLPSSYEQYF.

The chain carries TRBV10-3 and TRBJ1-6; 10 bases fit TRBD1. CDR1 ENHRY and CDR2 SYGVKD come from the germline V gene. V dropped 6 bases and J dropped 10; count of bases not matched to a gene: 3. This CDR3 has 13 amino acids. In nucleotides, the CDR3 is TGTGCCATCAGGGACAGGGGGAGCTCACCCCTCCACTTT. As protein: CAIRDRGSSPLHF.

Ten or more counts support this clonotype. V usage is TRBV7-2 and J usage is TRBJ2-1; D unclear. Germline V gene sequence: CDR1 SGHTA, CDR2 FQGNSA. The length of the CDR3 is 12 residues. V lost 3 bases and J 7 bases, leaving 7 bases between the germline ends. CDR3 in DNA: TGTGCCAGCAGCTTGGCTAGGAATGAGCAGTTCTTC. Protein product: CASSLARNEQFF.

A few counts support this clonotype. The genes are TRBV28 and TRBJ2-3; no clear D. V was cut by 0 bases and J by 4 bases, with 8 bases left in between. This CDR3 spans 14 amino acids. Germline V gives CDR1 MDHEN, CDR2 SYDVKM. The CDR3 sequence: CASSLWTNADTQYF. CDR3 DNA sequence: TGTGCCAGCAGTTTATGGACAAATGCAGATACGCAGTATTTT. The complete variable domain, with remaining parts taken from reference TRBV28 and TRBJ2-3, reads DVKVTQSSRYLVKRTGEKVFLECVQDMDHENMFWYRQDPGLGLRLIYFSYDVKMKEKGDIPEGYSVSREKKERFSLILESASTNQTSMYLCASSLWTNADTQYFGPGTRLTVL.

This clonotype was counted ten times or more. The chain links TRBV27 to TRBJ2-5; tentatively, D is TRBD2 (5 bases). CDR1 is MNHEY, CDR2 SMNVEV, per germline (reference sequence). The CDR3 sequence is 14 residues long. V was cut by 5 bases and J by 6 bases, with 16 bases left in between. The DNA of the CDR3 is TGTGCCAGCAGTCCAACTAGTTGGGTAAAGACCCAGTACTTC. Translating it yields CASSPTSWVKTQYF.

This chain uses TRBV20-1 with TRBJ2-7; weak D call: TRBD2 (6 bases). The CDR3 runs 15 residues. CDR1 is DFQATT, CDR2 SNEGSKA, per germline (reference sequence). The V gene lost 3 bases and the J gene lost 2 bases, with 17 bases spanning the gap. CDR3 amino acids: CSARKGGAPAYEQYF. DNA of the CDR3: TGCAGTGCTAGGAAAGGAGGGGCACCCGCCTACGAGCAGTACTTC.

This clonotype has at least ten counts. V usage is TRBV12-3 or TRBV12-4 and J usage is TRBJ2-3; 13 bases are shared with TRBD2. V was clipped by 5 bases and J by 2 bases; unmatched bases: 1. The CDR3 extends over 15 amino acids. The CDR3 DNA reads TGTGCCAGCAGTACTAGCGGGGGGGACACAGATACGCAGTATTTT. This translates into CASSTSGGDTDTQYF.

V gene TRBV6-5 combines with J gene TRBJ2-4, with D possibly TRBD2 on 5 matching bases. Germline CDR1 is MNHEY and CDR2 is SVGAGI. This CDR3 comprises 14 residues. Trimming stripped 3 bases from V and 4 bases from J, with 10 bases between. CDR3 sequence: CASSYKTGKNIQYF. CDR3 sequence (DNA): TGTGCCAGCAGTTATAAGACGGGGAAAAACATTCAGTACTTC.

The genes are TRBV11-2 and TRBJ1-4, with 7 bases fitting TRBD1. J was trimmed by 10 bases and V by 5 bases; bases with no gene match: 16. Germline V gene data show CDR1 as SGHAT and CDR2 as FQNNGV. The CDR3 has 16 amino acids. The chain's CDR3 is CASSHIRTGRFGKLFF. The CDR3 nucleotides are TGTGCCAGCAGCCACATTCGGACAGGTCGATTTGGAAAACTGTTTTTT.

The chain carries TRBV6-5 and TRBJ2-3; perhaps TRBD2 as D (6 bases). Germline V CDR1 and CDR2: MNHEY, SVGAGI. The CDR3 loop spans 15 amino acids. V lost 6 bases, J lost 3 bases, and 16 bases lay in between. CDR3 nucleotides: TGTGCCAGCAGCCTCCCCGGGGGTATGACAGATACGCAGTATTTT. Residues: CASSLPGGMTDTQYF.

This clonotype was seen a handful of times. The J gene is TRBJ2-3, the V gene TRBV3-1; no firm D call. This CDR3 is built from 14 residues. Germline loops: CDR1 LGHDT, CDR2 YNNKEL (reference sequence). V was cut by 0 bases and J by 4 bases, with 8 bases left in between. The CDR3 DNA follows: TGTGCCAGCAGCCAAGACCGGGTTGCAGATACGCAGTATTTT. Protein sequence: CASSQDRVADTQYF.

The genes are TRBV11-3 and TRBJ2-1; maybe TRBD2 (6 bases). Trimming shortened V by 8 bases and J by 6 bases, and 14 bases separated the two germline ends. The CDR3 contains 13 residues. Germline CDR1 SGHNT, CDR2 YENEEA. The CDR3 DNA follows: TGTGCCAGCGGGCTAGCGAGTGGCAATGAGCAGTTCTTC. It translates to CASGLASGNEQFF.

Points on this clonotype: An end of the junction does not agree with germline; a read error may underlie this. The gene calls are TRBV2 and TRBJ1-5; D is undetermined. This CDR3 has 13 residues. Germline V lookup: CDR1 SNHLY, CDR2 FYNNEI. CDR3 nucleotides: TGTGCCAGCGCTGGCAGGATATTTCAGCCTCAGCATTTT. Encoded protein: CASAGRIFQPQHF.

This clonotype showed up many times. This sequence joins TRBV11-2 and TRBJ2-1; D uncertain. The CDR3 covers 16 residues. Per germline, CDR1 SGHAT and CDR2 FQNNGV. V lost 4 bases to trimming and J lost 0 bases, with 13 bases between them. The CDR3 is CASSSRTVSSYNEQFF. DNA for the CDR3: TGTGCCAGCAGCTCCCGGACGGTGAGCTCCTACAATGAGCAGTTCTTC.

This chain connects TRBV5-5 to TRBJ1-2, with 9 nucleotides matching TRBD1. The CDR3 consists of 15 residues. The V and J ends lost 5 bases and 4 bases, in that order; junction bases with no gene match: 9. Germline V lookup: CDR1 SGHKS, CDR2 YYEKEE (reference sequence). CDR3 region: CASREWDRELYGYTF. In nucleotides, the CDR3 is TGTGCCAGCAGGGAGTGGGACAGGGAACTCTATGGCTACACCTTC. The complete variable domain, with remaining parts taken from reference TRBV5-5 and TRBJ1-2, reads DAGVTQSPTHLIKTRGQQVTLRCSPISGHKSVSWYQQVLGQGPQFIFQYYEKEERGRGNFPDRFSARQFPNYSSELNVNALLLGDSALYLCASREWDRELYGYTFGSGTRLTVV.